This T cell receptor (beta chain) was identified during a study of shared clonotypes between healthy human individuals. Sequencing used immunoSEQ multiplex PCR; TCRdb keeps in-frame clones, though not all of them. The sample lists millions of clones, 90% to 95% seen once, with over 0.12% in the top ten. Trimming removed 4 bases from V and 5 bases from J, with 14 bases in between. From germline, CDR1 is MGHDK and CDR2 SYGVNS. The length of the CDR3 is 15 residues. This clonotype was obtained from a man aged 18 to 35 in good health. The sequenced sample was naive CD4+ T cells sorted from blood. Subset indicated: CD45RA+ positively selected. The rearrangement joins TRBV25-1 to TRBJ2-2; possibly TRBD1 for D (5 bases). CDR3 amino acids: CASSGAQAGTGELFF. CDR3 sequence (DNA): TGTGCCAGCAGTGGCGCGCAGGCAGGGACCGGGGAGCTGTTTTTT.